Given below is one TCR beta chain in context. Its antigen is unknown. The record originates from a study of T-cell memory formation after mild COVID-19. At the level of the study: TCR clusters mostly belonged to single donors. Study-wide results and caveats: Mainly in CM and EM were contracting CD4+ clones; CD8+ were in EMRA.

Constant-segment primers and 5'RACE yielded cDNA libraries for TCR alpha and TCR beta, each carrying sample barcodes and UMIs. TCRdb reanalysed the 5' RACE reads using MiXCR and keeps one entry per CDR3 protein. The table shows more than 300,000 distinct CDR3 sequences, with less than 25% occurring only once. The germline V gene has CDR1 SGDLS and CDR2 YYNGEE. This CDR3 comprises 13 residues. V was cut by 4 bases and J by 2 bases, with 10 bases left in between. The receptor comes from a man between 18 and 29 years old who had mild COVID-19 (a few samples of this study predate the infection). Cell type and time point are not known. The specimen sequenced was PBMCs or a T cell subset sorted from them (not recorded which). The V and J genes are TRBV9 and TRBJ2-7, with D uncertain. CDR3 loop: CASSPSTTYEQYF. CDR3 DNA: TGTGCCAGCAGCCCGAGTACGACCTACGAGCAGTACTTC.